This T cell receptor (beta chain) is from a study of T cells in Graves' hyperthyroidism and ophthalmopathy. Germline assignment: CDR1 LNHNV and CDR2 YYDKDF (reference sequence). The CDR3 extends over 14 amino acids. V was pared by 4 bases and J by 4 bases, with 6 bases of the junction left unmatched. Amplified TCR beta CDR3 regions derived from RNA transcripts. Primed by the HTBI set, a first-round RT-PCR was run on the TCR CDR3. TCRdb ran MiXCR on the multiplex PCR reads and lists one entry per CDR3 protein. This table has approximately 360,000 distinct CDR3 sequences, around 16% appearing once. The hyperthyroidism was newly diagnosed and had lasted under 2 months; the patients were aged 18 to 65. Uncontrolled infections, other autoimmune diseases, pregnancy or lactation led to exclusion of patients. This clonotype was counted at least ten times.

This chain joins TRBV15 and TRBJ2-7, with TRBD1 matching over 8 bases. The sample consisted of blood. The TCR originated in a woman aged 18-29 years with Graves' hyperthyroidism that later progressed to Graves' ophthalmopathy. CDR3 coding DNA: TGTGCCACCAGCAAAGACAGGGGCCCTTACGAGCAGTACTTC. Translation: CATSKDRGPYEQYF. The entire variable domain, with the rest obtained from reference TRBV15 and TRBJ2-7, is as follows: DAMVIQNPRYQVTQFGKPVTLSCSQTLNHNVMYWYQQKSSQAPKLLFHYYDKDFNNEADTPDNFQSRRPNTSFCFLDIRSPGLGDTAMYLCATSKDRGPYEQYFGPGTRLTVT.